This entry lists 27 T cell receptor beta chains sequenced from one sample in a study of T cell repertoires in cytomegalovirus infection. One entry per CDR3 protein results from TCRdb running MiXCR on the reads. The table shows roughly 280,000 distinct CDR3 sequences, with roughly 10% occurring only once. The specimen sequenced was PBMCs. These TCRs come from a human donor in good health (CMV status not recorded). Some clones in this sample may be carry-over from other donors' samples.

The chain carries TRBV20-1 and TRBJ1-2, with D uncertain. Germline assignment: CDR1 DFQATT and CDR2 SNEGSKA (reference sequence). The ends were cut back, 6 bases at V and 5 bases at J, with 10 bases in the middle. There are 11 residues in the CDR3. This chain's CDR3 is CSASPLYGYTF. Here the CDR3 DNA reads TGCAGTGCCAGCCCCTTATATGGCTACACCTTC.

This clonotype turned up a few times. The chain couples TRBV28 to TRBJ1-6; D is ambiguous. The CDR3 has 12 residues. Trimming removed 8 bases at V and 5 bases at J, with 7 bases between. CDR1 MDHEN and CDR2 SYDVKM come from the germline V gene. CDR3: CASRKNNSPLHF. CDR3 DNA: TGTGCCAGCCGAAAAAATAATTCACCCCTCCACTTT.

The chain couples TRBV7-6 to TRBJ1-1; 9 bases are a match to TRBD1. Trimming at V came to 5 bases and at J to 4 bases, leaving 8 bases not matched to a gene. There are 15 residues in the CDR3. Germline values: CDR1 SGHVS, CDR2 FNYEAQ. CDR3 nucleotide sequence: TGTGCCAGCAGCCCGGGGGGGACAGGGAGCACTGAAGCTTTCTTT. Translation gives CASSPGGTGSTEAFF.

This clonotype came up many times. V is TRBV7-2 and J is TRBJ2-3, with 8 bases fitting TRBD1. CDR3 length equals 16 residues. The junction had 7 bases not matched to a gene; V was cut back by 3 bases and J by 2 bases. Germline-derived CDR1 and CDR2 are SGHTA and FQGNSA. CDR3 DNA sequence: TGTGCCAGCAGCTTTGACAGGGGATCCCTCACAGATACGCAGTATTTT. This encodes CASSFDRGSLTDTQYF.

At least ten counts were recorded for this clonotype. This chain uses TRBV7-2 with TRBJ1-2; 10 nucleotides line up with TRBD1. Germline V gene sequence: CDR1 SGHTA, CDR2 FQGNSA. This CDR3 contains 15 residues. V lost 3 bases and J lost 2; bases outside the gene matches: 3. The CDR3 region is CASSFPDRGNYGYTF. For the CDR3, the DNA is TGTGCCAGCAGCTTTCCGGACAGGGGGAACTATGGCTACACCTTC.

The chain has TRBV20-1 and TRBJ1-1, with D perhaps TRBD1 (5 bases). The germline V gene has CDR1 DFQATT and CDR2 SNEGSKA (reference sequence). V shed 0 bases and J shed 5 bases, with 7 bases lying between them. The CDR3 has 12 residues. In nucleotides, the CDR3 is TGCAGTGCTAGAGAGAGGGGAACTGAAGCTTTCTTT. Amino acids: CSARERGTEAFF.

This rearrangement joins TRBV7-2 to TRBJ1-1; no clear D. The CDR3 contains 13 residues. Germline CDR1 and CDR2: SGHTA and FQGNSA. CDR3 protein: CASGVTVNTEAFF. DNA of the CDR3: TGTGCTTCCGGGGTTACAGTGAACACTGAAGCTTTCTTT.

This clonotype has a count of ten or more. The chain has TRBV7-2 and TRBJ2-7; D is ambiguous. V shed 4 bases and J shed 6 bases, with 7 bases lying between them. The germline V gene encodes CDR1 SGHTA and CDR2 FQGNSA. The CDR3 has 11 amino acids. CDR3 loop: CASSSPGEQYF. CDR3 nucleotide sequence: TGTGCCAGCAGCTCCCCGGGCGAGCAGTACTTC.

This clonotype was counted ten times or more. The chain carries TRBV7-6 and TRBJ2-1; the D gene could be TRBD1 or TRBD2 (5 bases each). The ends were cut back, 4 bases at V and 14 bases at J, with 15 bases in the middle. This CDR3 has 12 amino acids. The germline V gene has CDR1 SGHVS and CDR2 FNYEAQ. The CDR3 sequence: CASSSGPEEEFF. The CDR3 DNA reads TGTGCCAGCAGCTCAGGGCCAGAGGAGGAGTTCTTC.

This clonotype has ten or more counts. The gene calls are TRBV27 and TRBJ2-1, with D perhaps matching TRBD1 or TRBD2 (5 bases each). Trimming took 3 bases from V and 9 from J, leaving 18 bases between them. This CDR3 contains 15 residues. Germline CDR1 and CDR2: MNHEY and SMNVEV (reference sequence). The CDR3 loop reads CASSFGTLGGGEQFF. CDR3 bases: TGTGCCAGCAGTTTCGGGACCCTCGGTGGGGGTGAGCAGTTCTTC.

In this sample, this clonotype turned up many times. This chain joins TRBV12-3 or TRBV12-4 and TRBJ2-1; 10 bases fit TRBD2. V lost 5 bases, J lost 4 bases, and 8 bases stayed unmatched. This CDR3 contains 16 residues. The CDR3 nucleotides read TGTGCCAGCAGTCCTCCAGGGGGACTAGCGTACAATGAGCAGTTCTTC. It codes for CASSPPGGLAYNEQFF.

This clonotype was picked up a small number of times. The rearrangement links TRBV28 to TRBJ2-7; 9 positions match TRBD1. The CDR3 has 16 residues. Losses at the gene ends were 5 bases for V and 5 bases for J; bases not matched to a gene: 13. Germline assignment: CDR1 MDHEN and CDR2 SYDVKM. The CDR3 region has the DNA TGTGCCAGCAGTCCCCCACCTCCCGGGACAGGGCACGAGCAGTACTTC. This encodes CASSPPPPGTGHEQYF.

This clonotype was observed a few times. This sequence joins TRBV10-1 and TRBJ2-1, with TRBD2 matching 9 bases. The V gene end was trimmed by 2 bases and the J gene end by 3 bases; junction bases not matched to a gene: 2. The CDR3 totals 15 residues. Germline CDR1 WNHNN, CDR2 SYGVQD (reference sequence). The CDR3 loop reads CASSENSGSYNEQFF. CDR3 coding DNA: TGCGCCAGCAGTGAGAATAGCGGGAGCTACAATGAGCAGTTCTTC.

This clonotype was counted ten times or more. V usage is TRBV7-2 and J usage is TRBJ2-1; the D gene is possibly TRBD1 (7 bases). V shed 4 bases and J shed 4 bases, with 20 bases lying between them. This CDR3 contains 17 residues. Germline lookup yields CDR1 SGHTA and CDR2 FQGNSA. The CDR3 spells CASSSQGGSLEYNEQFF. The CDR3 DNA sequence: TGTGCCAGCAGCTCCCAGGGGGGCTCTCTGGAATACAATGAGCAGTTCTTC.

There are many counts of this clonotype. The chain uses TRBV10-3 and TRBJ1-5, with TRBD1 identical over 7 bases. The junction had 6 bases not matched to a gene; V was cut back by 5 bases and J by 5 bases. The CDR3 is made up of 14 amino acids. Germline V gene lookup returns CDR1 ENHRY and CDR2 SYGVKD. CDR3 sequence reads: CAISRQGWDQPQHF. CDR3 in DNA: TGTGCCATCAGTAGACAGGGATGGGATCAGCCCCAGCATTTT.

This clonotype appeared many times. The J gene is TRBJ2-1, the V gene TRBV7-6, with TRBD1 matching 12 bases. CDR3 length: 16 amino acids. The V gene's germline CDR1 is SGHVS and CDR2 FNYEAQ. After removal of 1 base from V and 6 bases from J, the junction contained 4 bases not matched to a gene. The CDR3 DNA reads TGTGCCAGCAGCTTAGGGGGACAGGGGGCCGGCAATGAGCAGTTCTTC. Translating it yields CASSLGGQGAGNEQFF. Supplemented by reference TRBV7-6 and TRBJ2-1, the full variable domain reads GAGVSQSPRYKVTKRGQDVALRCDPISGHVSLYWYRQALGQGPEFLTYFNYEAQQDKSGLPNDRFSAERPEGSISTLTIQRTEQRDSAMYRCASSLGGQGAGNEQFFGPGTRLTVL.

In its sample, this clonotype was seen many times. The rearrangement joins TRBV7-8 to TRBJ1-2; 7 bases agree with TRBD1. V shed 2 bases, J shed 6 bases, and the junction held 9 bases outside the gene matches. This CDR3 is 15 amino acids long. Germline V gene data show CDR1 as SGHVS and CDR2 as FQNEAQ. CDR3 DNA: TGTGCCAGCAGCTTACTCCGAGACAGGGCGGATGGCTACACCTTC. Protein: CASSLLRDRADGYTF.

The chain joins TRBV20-1 to TRBJ2-7; 12 bases agree with TRBD1. V was clipped by 1 base and J by 0 bases; unmatched bases: 7. The CDR3 consists of 17 residues. Germline loops: CDR1 DFQATT, CDR2 SNEGSKA (reference sequence). CDR3 sequence (DNA): TGCAGTGCTAGAGCCGGGACAGGGGGCCAGAGCTCCTACGAGCAGTACTTC. Translating it yields CSARAGTGGQSSYEQYF.

In its sample, this clonotype was seen a few times. This chain connects TRBV20-1 to TRBJ1-6; D gene unclear. Germline assignment: CDR1 DFQATT and CDR2 SNEGSKA (reference sequence). V lost 5 bases and J 11 bases, leaving 16 bases between the germline ends. This CDR3 region has 13 residues. In DNA form, the CDR3 reads TGCAGTGCTGCTTTCCTGGGCGAGACACCCCTCCACTTT. Translation: CSAAFLGETPLHF.

The genes are TRBV20-1 and TRBJ2-7; TRBD2 matches 10 bases. Unmatched junction bases numbered 11, after V lost 6 bases and J lost 6 bases. There are 14 residues in the CDR3. Looked up from germline, CDR1 is DFQATT and CDR2 is SNEGSKA (reference sequence). CDR3 region: CSANSGGLIFEQYF. The CDR3 nucleotides read TGCAGTGCCAATAGCGGGGGGCTTATCTTCGAGCAGTACTTC.

This chain uses TRBV19 with TRBJ1-5; D not certain. Germline V gene data show CDR1 as LNHDA and CDR2 as SQIVND (reference sequence). The CDR3 is 12 residues long. V shed 1 base and J shed 6 bases, with 4 bases lying between them. This CDR3 is CASSIGGQPQHF. CDR3 DNA: TGTGCCAGTAGTATAGGTGGTCAGCCCCAGCATTTT.

The V and J genes are TRBV12-3 or TRBV12-4 and TRBJ1-1; 9 bases are a match to TRBD1. This CDR3 contains 15 residues. With 4 bases clipped from V and 10 bases from J, the junction kept 13 bases outside the gene matches. CDR3 loop: CASSWADRGVMGAFF. The DNA for the CDR3 is TGTGCCAGCAGTTGGGCCGACAGGGGGGTAATGGGAGCTTTCTTT.

This clonotype showed up many times. The CDR3 nucleotides read TGTGCCAGCAGCCCCGACGCAACCTACGAGCAGTACTTC. Translation gives CASSPDATYEQYF. The rearrangement joins TRBV7-3 to TRBJ2-7; D gene unclear. The CDR3 totals 13 residues. Trimming shortened V by 5 bases and J by 2 bases, and 10 bases separated the two germline ends. CDR1 is SGHTA, CDR2 FQGTGA, per germline.

A single count supports this clonotype. This sequence joins TRBV6-2 or TRBV6-3 and TRBJ2-1, with TRBD1 identical over 7 bases. V trimming: 7 bases; J trimming: 4 bases; junction bases outside the gene matches: 10. This CDR3 spans 15 amino acids. Per the germline V gene, CDR1 is MNHEY and CDR2 is SVGEGT. CDR3 sequence reads: CASNKGALGYNEQFF. The CDR3 DNA reads as TGTGCCAGCAACAAGGGGGCGCTGGGGTACAATGAGCAGTTCTTC.

This clonotype was seen repeatedly, ten times or more. The J gene is TRBJ2-7, the V gene TRBV7-9, with D tentatively TRBD1 (6 bases). Germline V lookup: CDR1 SEHNR, CDR2 FQNEAQ (reference sequence). With 4 bases removed from V and 2 bases from J, the gap between germline ends came to 12 bases. The CDR3 has 14 residues. The CDR3 bases are TGTGCCAGCAGCTCCTCACAGGGACCCTACGAGCAGTACTTC. As protein: CASSSSQGPYEQYF.

This clonotype came up many times. The chain is built from TRBV7-2 and TRBJ1-5; 11 bases match TRBD1. CDR1 is SGHTA, CDR2 FQGNSA, per germline. After removal of 5 bases from V and 7 bases from J, the junction contained 10 bases not matched to a gene. The CDR3 length is 16 residues. The CDR3 loop is CASSTSGGTGGQPQHF. CDR3 in DNA: TGTGCCAGCAGCACAAGTGGGGGGACAGGGGGGCAGCCCCAGCATTTT. Together with reference TRBV7-2 and TRBJ1-5, the CDR3 gives the full variable domain: GAGVSQSPSNKVTEKGKDVELRCDPISGHTALYWYRQSLGQGLEFLIYFQGNSAPDKSGLPSDRFSAERTGGSVSTLTIQRTQQEDSAVYLCASSTSGGTGGQPQHFGDGTRLSIL.

The chain recombines TRBV6-2 or TRBV6-3 with TRBJ1-4; D is ambiguous. Trimming cost V 6 bases and J 3 bases, with 11 bases left between them. Germline values: CDR1 MNHEY, CDR2 SVGEGT. There are 14 residues in the CDR3. The CDR3 reads CASRTGIPNEKLFF. CDR3 DNA: TGTGCCAGCAGAACCGGGATTCCTAATGAAAAACTGTTTTTT.